These 6 T cell receptor beta chains were all obtained from the same sample, sequenced in a study of blood T cells in healthy people across ages (dated by TCRdb to 2013 to 2016). Library method: 5' RACE. Instrument used: Illumina HiSeq 2500. A second about 6 to 11 cycle PCR used a sample-barcoded 5' primer and a J-beta primer mix. TCRdb reworked the public reads: Q25 trimming with fastp, MiXCR clone assembly, productive beta chains retained. Rows with a matching CDR3 protein are joined into one entry that keeps the most common DNA and genes. This sample is represented by about 680,000 distinct CDR3 sequences; around 48% of them were singletons. Approximately 32% of the sample is in the top ten clones. Sequenced: blood. All receptors derive from an older woman in good health.

The V and J genes are TRBV7-2 and TRBJ1-4; 9 nucleotides line up with TRBD1. V gave up 8 bases and J gave up 0 bases; unmatched junction bases: 7. Looked up from germline, CDR1 is SGHTA and CDR2 is FQGNSA. There are 16 residues in the CDR3. The CDR3 reads CASRSTGGATNEKLFF. The CDR3 region has the DNA TGTGCCAGCCGCTCGACAGGGGGTGCAACTAATGAAAAACTGTTTTTT.

About this clonotype: Compared with germline, one end of the junction differs, possibly owing to a read error. The V gene is TRBV10-3, the J gene TRBJ2-3; D ambiguous. The germline gives CDR1 ENHRY, CDR2 SYGVKD. This CDR3 has 15 amino acids. DNA of the CDR3: TGTGCCACGTCAGAAGAGTTTTTGGGCACAGATGCGCAGTATTTT. Its protein is CATSEEFLGTDAQYF.

V and J are TRBV5-1 and TRBJ1-5, with TRBD1 matching 9 bases. This CDR3 has 15 amino acids. The V segment lost 0 bases and the J segment 3 bases; nucleotides outside the gene matches: 1. Germline V gene data show CDR1 as SGHRS and CDR2 as YFSETQ. The CDR3 nucleotides read TGCGCCAGCAGCTTGGAACAGGGGGCCAATCAGCCCCAGCATTTT. Protein product: CASSLEQGANQPQHF.

The CDR3 DNA reads TGTGCCCACGGGACGAATCAGCCCCAGCATTTT. Protein sequence: CAHGTNQPQHF. This chain uses TRBV6-2 or TRBV6-3 with TRBJ1-5, with a possible D match to TRBD1 (5 bases). The CDR3 is 11 amino acids. CDR1 MNHEY and CDR2 SVGEGT come from the germline V gene. Trimming stripped 11 bases from V and 4 bases from J, with 9 bases between.

The chain joins TRBV2 to TRBJ2-4; D might be TRBD2 (6 bases). The J call could be wrong; TRBJ2-7 is a better fit for the DNA end. CDR1 and CDR2 (germline): SNHLY, FYNNEI. The CDR3 covers 15 residues. CDR3 nucleotides: TGTGCCAGCAGTGTGGATACAGGTGGGACTTCCGAGCAGTACTTC. Translation gives CASSVDTGGTSEQYF.

This clonotype was detected a few times. The chain recombines TRBV20-1 with TRBJ2-5; 12 bases fit TRBD2. The CDR3 runs to 14 residues. Germline V gene sequence: CDR1 DFQATT, CDR2 SNEGSKA (reference sequence). The V gene end was trimmed by 3 bases and the J gene end by 4 bases; junction bases not matched to a gene: 3. Here the CDR3 DNA reads TGCAGTGCTAGGCCGACTAGCGGGAGAGAGACCCAGTACTTC. This translates into CSARPTSGRETQYF.